The text below deals with one T cell receptor (beta chain). Its antigen is still unknown. This record belongs to a study of lymphopenia after photon versus proton radiotherapy. CDR1 is SGHVS and CDR2 is FQNEAQ in the germline V gene. Between the trimmed V and J ends, which lost 7 bases and 3 bases, there was a span of 9 bases. The CDR3 length is 12 residues. This table comes from immunoSEQ multiplex PCR, and its TCRdb copy is limited to in-frame clones, with some not included. Among tens of thousands of clones listed, 85% were seen once. Study-level points and caveats: A bigger post-nadir fall in TCR diversity correlated inversely with survival time in deceased patients.

This TCR came from a middle-aged man with gastric cancer. This material consisted of peripheral blood, taken from a patient treated with photon-based radiotherapy. This sequence joins TRBV7-8 and TRBJ1-1; D is undetermined. The CDR3: CASTLRDTEAFF. The CDR3 DNA sequence: TGTGCCAGCACCCTCCGAGACACTGAAGCTTTCTTT. Based on the CDR3 plus reference TRBV7-8 and TRBJ1-1, the full variable domain is GAGVSQSPRYKVAKRGQDVALRCDPISGHVSLFWYQQALGQGPEFLTYFQNEAQLDKSGLPSDRFFAERPEGSVSTLKIQRTQQEDSAVYLCASTLRDTEAFFGQGTRLTVV.